The 4 T cell receptor beta chains below all came from one sample that was sequenced in a study of chemoradiotherapy in HPV16-positive cancers. The protocol was immunoSEQ multiplex PCR, while the TCRdb copy is restricted to in-frame clones and leaves out a portion. The sample contains about 22,000 clones, 92% of which appear only once. The sequenced sample was blood, obtained from a patient who underwent chemoradiotherapy. The receptors derive from a human donor with HPV-associated anogenital cancer.

This rearrangement joins TRBV4-2 to TRBJ2-1; TRBD1 aligns across 7 bases. V was clipped by 1 base and J by 11 bases; unmatched bases: 8. Germline assignment: CDR1 LGHNA and CDR2 YNFKEQ. The CDR3 is 14 amino acids. DNA for the CDR3: TGTGCCAGCAGCCAAGCCGACAGGGAAGGAAAGCAGTTCTTC. It encodes CASSQADREGKQFF.

The V call is TRBV5-1, the J call TRBJ2-1; 8 bases line up with TRBD1. The germline gives CDR1 SGHRS, CDR2 YFSETQ. The CDR3 length is 14 residues. After removal of 7 bases from V and 3 bases from J, the junction contained 6 bases not matched to a gene. CDR3 sequence reads: CASSNGQGYNEQFF. CDR3 DNA sequence: TGCGCCAGCTCGAACGGACAGGGCTACAATGAGCAGTTCTTC.

The J gene is TRBJ2-1, the V gene TRBV11-2; D unclear. Trimming removed 5 bases from V and 10 bases from J, with 12 bases in between. Germline-derived CDR1 and CDR2 are SGHAT and FQNNGV. The CDR3 loop spans 12 amino acids. For the CDR3, the DNA is TGTGCCAGCAGCGCACAACCCAGGGAGCAGTTCTTC. Amino acids: CASSAQPREQFF.

The chain couples TRBV7-3 to TRBJ2-2; D unresolved. Trimming left V 1 base short and J 4 bases short, with 13 bases between. CDR3 length: 16 amino acids. Germline lookup yields CDR1 SGHTA and CDR2 FQGTGA. In nucleotides, the CDR3 is TGTGCCAGCAGCTTAATCGGGCCCGCTGGCACCGGGGAGCTGTTTTTT. Its protein is CASSLIGPAGTGELFF. Full variable domain (outside the CDR3, taken from reference TRBV7-3 and TRBJ2-2): GAGVSQTPSNKVTEKGKYVELRCDPISGHTALYWYRQSLGQGPEFLIYFQGTGAADDSGLPNDRFFAVRPEGSVSTLKIQRTERGDSAVYLCASSLIGPAGTGELFFGEGSRLTVL.